The 28 T cell receptor beta chains reported below all come from one sample, sequenced in a study of OX40 agonist ivuxolimab in advanced cancers. Produced via immunoSEQ multiplex PCR; TCRdb's table is partial and in-frame only. The sample consists of 87,000 or so clones, approximately 85% of them appearing once. The material was CD4+ or CD8+ T cells sorted from blood, obtained in a trial of the OX40 agonist ivuxolimab. Receptor source: an adult with an advanced solid tumor such as melanoma, head and neck, liver or kidney cancer.

This clone was counted a single time. The CDR3 loop reads CASSGDRDFAKNIQYF. CDR3 sequence (DNA): TGTGCCAGCAGCGGAGACAGGGACTTCGCCAAAAACATTCAGTACTTC. This chain joins TRBV9 and TRBJ2-4; maybe TRBD1 (7 bases). Germline loops: CDR1 SGDLS, CDR2 YYNGEE. CDR3 size: 16 residues. Trimming pared 3 bases from V and 1 base from J, leaving 14 bases between.

The DNA of the CDR3 is TGCGCCAGCAGCCAAGAGGTTGAGGGTCGCCTTGGAACTGAAGCTTTCTTT. It yields the protein CASSQEVEGRLGTEAFF. The rearrangement links TRBV4-1 to TRBJ1-1, with unresolved D. This CDR3 region has 17 residues. V lost 0 bases and J 5 bases, leaving 19 bases between the germline ends. The germline gives CDR1 MGHRA, CDR2 YSYEKL.

This rearrangement joins TRBV19 to TRBJ1-3; D gene unclear. The CDR3 has 17 residues. The germline V and J ends were trimmed by 7 bases and 0 bases, with 19 bases remaining between them. Germline values: CDR1 LNHDA, CDR2 SQIVND (reference sequence). The CDR3 loop is CASTMLRAVTSGNTIYF. DNA for the CDR3: TGTGCCAGTACTATGTTGAGGGCGGTTACCTCTGGAAACACCATATATTTT.

The rearrangement uses TRBV9 and TRBJ2-1, with 8 bases lining up with TRBD1. After removal of 6 bases from V and 0 bases from J, the junction contained 8 bases not matched to a gene. The CDR3 contains 16 residues. CDR1 and CDR2 (germline): SGDLS, YYNGEE. CDR3 region: CASTVGDRSSYNEQFF. The CDR3 bases are TGTGCCAGCACCGTGGGGGACAGGAGCTCCTACAATGAGCAGTTCTTC.

This chain connects TRBV19 to TRBJ2-5, with D tentatively TRBD1 or TRBD2 (5 bases each). CDR3 length: 15 residues. Trimming took off 4 bases at V and 5 bases at J, with 17 bases between the two ends. Germline CDR1 and CDR2: LNHDA and SQIVND (reference sequence). CDR3 DNA: TGTGCCAGTAGTAGGGACGTTGTCTCCGGGGAGACCCAGTACTTC. Translating gives CASSRDVVSGETQYF.

The chain uses TRBV11-2 and TRBJ2-5, with a weak D call TRBD2 (5 bases). The CDR3 is 15 amino acids. Trimming cost V 2 bases and J 4 bases, with 14 bases left between them. The V gene's germline CDR1 is SGHAT and CDR2 FQNNGV. The CDR3 sequence is CASSLFRGVGETQYF. DNA for the CDR3: TGTGCCAGCAGCTTATTCCGGGGTGTGGGAGAGACCCAGTACTTC.

The chain links TRBV7-8 to TRBJ2-7, with D possibly TRBD1 on 7 matching bases. The CDR3 is made up of 15 amino acids. The V gene lost 5 bases and the J gene lost 1 base, with 15 bases spanning the gap. Germline V gene data show CDR1 as SGHVS and CDR2 as FQNEAQ. The CDR3 coding sequence is TGTGCCAGCAGCCGCACCCAGGGGGGATCCTACGAGCAGTACTTC. Translated: CASSRTQGGSYEQYF. Full variable domain (rest looked up from reference TRBV7-8 and TRBJ2-7): GAGVSQSPRYKVAKRGQDVALRCDPISGHVSLFWYQQALGQGPEFLTYFQNEAQLDKSGLPSDRFFAERPEGSVSTLKIQRTQQEDSAVYLCASSRTQGGSYEQYFGPGTRLTVT.

V and J are TRBV4-2 and TRBJ1-2; TRBD1 matches at 9 bases. Germline lookup yields CDR1 LGHNA and CDR2 YNFKEQ. V trimming: 0 bases; J trimming: 6 bases; junction bases outside the gene matches: 11. The CDR3 has 17 residues. The CDR3 region has the DNA TGTGCCAGCAGCCAAGACCGGGGAATGGGACAGGGCCATGGCTACACCTTC. It codes for CASSQDRGMGQGHGYTF.

V is TRBV19 and J is TRBJ1-4; D not certain. Per germline, CDR1 LNHDA and CDR2 SQIVND (reference sequence). Trimming cost V 4 bases and J 4 bases, with 1 base left between them. This CDR3 is built from 11 residues. The CDR3 nucleotides read TGTGCCAGTAGTAATAATGAAAAACTGTTTTTT. Its protein product is CASSNNEKLFF.

This chain connects TRBV7-8 to TRBJ1-4; D uncertain. Between the trimmed V and J ends, which lost 0 bases and 10 bases, there was a span of 18 bases. The CDR3 sequence is 16 residues long. Germline V gene sequence: CDR1 SGHVS, CDR2 FQNEAQ. In DNA form, the CDR3 reads TGTGCCAGCAGCTTAGCGAAGTTGGGTGGTACCGGAAAACTGTTTTTT. Translating it yields CASSLAKLGGTGKLFF.

This clone came up once. This chain uses TRBV11-2 with TRBJ2-1, with 8 bases aligning to TRBD2. The germline CDR1 and CDR2 sequences are SGHAT and FQNNGV. This CDR3 has 16 amino acids. Germline trimming cut 5 bases from V and 8 bases from J; bases unmatched to any gene: 14. The CDR3 nucleotides are TGTGCCAGCAGCCCGGTGGTAGCGGGACCGTCGGATGAGCAGTTCTTC. Its translation is CASSPVVAGPSDEQFF.

The V call is TRBV20-1, the J call TRBJ1-2; no clear D. CDR3 length: 11 residues. Trimming removed 5 bases at V and 4 bases at J, with 8 bases between. Per the germline V gene, CDR1 is DFQATT and CDR2 is SNEGSKA (reference sequence). CDR3 sequence: CSASLVYGYTF. DNA of the CDR3: TGCAGTGCTTCCCTGGTCTATGGCTACACCTTC.

The rearrangement joins TRBV5-1 to TRBJ1-4; TRBD1 agrees at 7 bases. The germline V gene has CDR1 SGHRS and CDR2 YFSETQ. The CDR3 is 15 amino acids. With 0 bases clipped from V and 7 bases from J, the junction kept 6 bases outside the gene matches. CDR3 bases: TGCGCCAGCAGCTTGGCCATAGGGGGCCGTGAAAAACTGTTTTTT. Translation: CASSLAIGGREKLFF.

Only a few counts were recorded for this clone. The V gene is TRBV7-6, the J gene TRBJ1-5; D remains unclear. This CDR3 is built from 14 residues. Germline assignment: CDR1 SGHVS and CDR2 FNYEAQ. Trimming left V 5 bases short and J 5 bases short, with 13 bases between. CDR3 loop: CASSREGDYQPQHF. The CDR3 nucleotides read TGTGCCAGCAGCCGGGAGGGTGACTATCAGCCCCAGCATTTT.

V usage is TRBV28 and J usage is TRBJ2-5; 14 bases agree with TRBD2. V was clipped by 3 bases and J by 5 bases; unmatched bases: 2. The length of the CDR3 is 15 residues. Per germline, CDR1 MDHEN and CDR2 SYDVKM. CDR3 nucleotide sequence: TGTGCCAGCAGTTTGGGGACTAGCGGGAGTGAGACCCAGTACTTC. Residues: CASSLGTSGSETQYF.

This sequence joins TRBV27 and TRBJ2-1, with D perhaps being TRBD1 or TRBD2 (6 bases each). The germline CDR1 and CDR2 sequences are MNHEY and SMNVEV (reference sequence). Trimming shortened V by 4 bases and J by 5 bases, and 18 bases separated the two germline ends. This CDR3 has 16 amino acids. The CDR3 DNA reads as TGTGCCAGCAGTTCCCTATCGGGGGCTATCGACAATGAGCAGTTCTTC. This gives the protein CASSSLSGAIDNEQFF.

The chain uses TRBV29-1 and TRBJ2-5; 10 nucleotides align to TRBD1. V dropped 4 bases and J dropped 5; count of bases not matched to a gene: 13. The CDR3 extends over 16 amino acids. Per germline, CDR1 SQVTM and CDR2 ANQGSEA. CDR3 coding DNA: TGCAGCGTTGCCCGAATGGGGACAGGGGCTGGGGAGACCCAGTACTTC. It codes for CSVARMGTGAGETQYF.

This clone was counted a single time. CDR3 loop: CASSPGFSYNEQFF. The CDR3, as DNA: TGTGCCAGTAGTCCCGGGTTTTCCTACAATGAGCAGTTCTTC. The V call is TRBV19, the J call TRBJ2-1; D ambiguous. This CDR3 is built from 14 residues. The germline gives CDR1 LNHDA, CDR2 SQIVND (reference sequence). V lost 5 bases and J 1 base, leaving 9 bases between the germline ends.

This sequence joins TRBV2 and TRBJ2-1, with D tentatively TRBD2 (6 bases). The germline V gene encodes CDR1 SNHLY and CDR2 FYNNEI. The CDR3 is made up of 15 amino acids. Trimming removed 8 bases from V and 4 bases from J, with 18 bases in between. CDR3 bases: TGTGCCAGCTCCCCCGACGGCGGGATTTACAATGAGCAGTTCTTC. Its translation is CASSPDGGIYNEQFF.

This chain connects TRBV2 to TRBJ1-1; D unclear. The CDR3 is 12 amino acids. From germline, CDR1 is SNHLY and CDR2 FYNNEI. V lost 7 bases and J 0 bases, leaving 6 bases between the germline ends. CDR3 residues: CASNRMNTEAFF. Here the CDR3 DNA reads TGTGCCAGCAATCGGATGAACACTGAAGCTTTCTTT.

The rearrangement joins TRBV5-1 to TRBJ2-1, with D hard to call. There are 11 residues in the CDR3. The V gene lost 7 bases and the J gene lost 0 bases, with 2 bases spanning the gap. The V gene's germline CDR1 is SGHRS and CDR2 YFSETQ. The CDR3 region is CASRSYNEQFF. The CDR3 DNA is TGCGCCAGCCGCTCCTACAATGAGCAGTTCTTC.

The chain couples TRBV27 to TRBJ2-3, with a tentative D call TRBD2 (5 bases). This CDR3 spans 15 amino acids. Per germline, CDR1 MNHEY and CDR2 SMNVEV (reference sequence). V was shortened by 10 bases and J by 2 bases, with 19 bases between the two germline ends. The CDR3 nucleotides are TGTGCCACCTGGCGGGTCCTCATAGACACAGATACGCAGTATTTT. This encodes CATWRVLIDTDTQYF.

The genes are TRBV19 and TRBJ1-5; D not resolved. CDR3 length: 14 residues. Trimming removed 3 bases at V and 3 bases at J, with 9 bases between. CDR1 and CDR2 (germline): LNHDA, SQIVND (reference sequence). CDR3 sequence reads: CASSMREINQPQHF. The CDR3 DNA reads TGTGCCAGTAGTATGAGGGAAATCAATCAGCCCCAGCATTTT.

V and J are TRBV10-3 and TRBJ2-1, with D possibly TRBD2 on 5 matching bases. CDR1 is ENHRY, CDR2 SYGVKD, per germline. The CDR3 is made up of 12 amino acids. V lost 8 bases and J 9 bases, leaving 14 bases between the germline ends. The CDR3 loop reads CAIRDPVGEQFF. As DNA, the CDR3 is TGTGCCATCCGGGATCCTGTCGGTGAGCAGTTCTTC.

This clone was picked up a small number of times. The V and J genes are TRBV25-1 and TRBJ2-1; TRBD2 might be the D (6 bases). This CDR3 has 15 amino acids. V gave up 4 bases and J gave up 4 bases, with 14 bases separating them. CDR1 is MGHDK, CDR2 SYGVNS, per germline. CDR3 coding DNA: TGTGCCAGCAGTGTAGGAGGGCCCGCTTACAATGAGCAGTTCTTC. Amino acid sequence: CASSVGGPAYNEQFF. Full variable domain (rest looked up from reference TRBV25-1 and TRBJ2-1): EADIYQTPRYLVIGTGKKITLECSQTMGHDKMYWYQQDPGMELHLIHYSYGVNSTEKGDLSSESTVSRIRTEHFPLTLESARPSHTSQYLCASSVGGPAYNEQFFGPGTRLTVL.

V and J are TRBV2 and TRBJ1-2, with D perhaps matching TRBD1 (6 bases). V lost 5 bases and J 4 bases, leaving 20 bases between the germline ends. The CDR3 contains 16 residues. Germline CDR1 is SNHLY and CDR2 is FYNNEI. CDR3 sequence: CASSSLDRPRFYGYTF. The CDR3 coding sequence is TGTGCCAGCAGTAGTCTAGACAGGCCCCGGTTCTATGGCTACACCTTC.

The chain employs TRBV7-2 and TRBJ2-7; D uncertain. V was cut by 4 bases and J by 3 bases, with 10 bases left in between. There are 13 residues in the CDR3. The germline CDR1 and CDR2 sequences are SGHTA and FQGNSA. CDR3 protein: CASSSPQDYEQYF. CDR3 DNA sequence: TGTGCCAGCAGCTCACCCCAAGACTACGAGCAGTACTTC.

The chain couples TRBV27 to TRBJ2-5; a weak D match, TRBD2 (6 bases). CDR3 length: 11 amino acids. The V and J ends lost 5 bases and 5 bases respectively, with 6 bases between them. CDR1 and CDR2 (germline): MNHEY, SMNVEV (reference sequence). CDR3 nucleotides: TGTGCCAGCAGTGGGGGGGAGACCCAGTACTTC. Protein: CASSGGETQYF.